Shown below are 5 T cell receptor beta chains from a single sample sequenced in a study of T cell responses to AZD1222 COVID-19 vaccine. The protocol was immunoSEQ multiplex PCR, while the TCRdb copy is restricted to in-frame clones and leaves out a portion. The sample has about 190,000 clones, 87% seen once; the top ten hold around 2.9%. This material consisted of peripheral blood, taken on day 0 of MenACWY control vaccination. The receptor source for this set is an adult in good health.

This clone was picked up a small number of times. This sequence joins TRBV7-9 and TRBJ1-2, with 7 positions matching TRBD1. V lost 4 bases, J lost 9 bases, and 8 bases stayed unmatched. Germline values: CDR1 SEHNR, CDR2 FQNEAQ (reference sequence). This CDR3 is built from 13 residues. The CDR3 DNA sequence: TGTGCCAGCAGCTCGACTGACAGGGAAAGCTACACCTTC. Its translation is CASSSTDRESYTF.

The chain combines TRBV6-5 with TRBJ1-6, with D unclear. V lost 6 bases and J lost 0, with 9 bases in between. The germline V gene encodes CDR1 MNHEY and CDR2 SVGAGI. The CDR3 runs 15 residues. The CDR3 nucleotides are TGTGCCAGCAGGAAAGACATCTCCTATAATTCACCCCTCCACTTT. This encodes CASRKDISYNSPLHF.

This chain uses TRBV4-2 with TRBJ1-6; D remains unclear. Germline CDR1 and CDR2: LGHNA and YNFKEQ. V gave up 0 bases and J gave up 9 bases, with 15 bases separating them. The CDR3 has 16 residues. CDR3 protein: CASSQDLGQMGSPLHF. CDR3 DNA sequence: TGTGCCAGCAGCCAAGATCTAGGGCAGATGGGTTCACCCCTCCACTTT.

The chain recombines TRBV27 with TRBJ2-1, with D possibly being TRBD1 or TRBD2 (5 bases each). The CDR3 spans 14 residues. Trimming removed 0 bases from V and 4 bases from J, with 7 bases in between. Germline V gene data show CDR1 as MNHEY and CDR2 as SMNVEV (reference sequence). CDR3 in amino acids: CASSLSGPYNEQFF. The CDR3 nucleotides read TGTGCCAGCAGTTTATCGGGACCTTACAATGAGCAGTTCTTC.

V and J are TRBV2 and TRBJ2-5, with TRBD1 matching 10 bases. In germline, CDR1 is SNHLY, CDR2 FYNNEI. V shed 5 bases and J 5 bases; nucleotides not matched to a gene: 11. The CDR3 runs 16 residues. DNA of the CDR3: TGTGCCAGCAGTTCCGGGACAGGGGATTCGAGGGAGACCCAGTACTTC. The encoded protein is CASSSGTGDSRETQYF.